The 24 T cell receptor beta chains below all came from one sample that was sequenced in a study of blood T cell repertoires in COVID-19. Measured with immunoSEQ multiplex PCR; TCRdb has only the in-frame clones, and not every one. The sample contains about 490,000 clones, over 75% of which appear only once. The sequenced sample was peripheral blood. These receptors all stem from a human donor in a cohort sampled during active COVID-19.

This clone was observed once. The J gene is TRBJ1-5, the V gene TRBV7-3; unclear D gene. The V gene lost 3 bases and the J gene lost 3 bases, with 6 bases spanning the gap. This CDR3 contains 13 residues. The germline gives CDR1 SGHTA, CDR2 FQGTGA. The CDR3 sequence: CASSFTVNQPQHF. CDR3 sequence (DNA): TGTGCCAGCAGCTTCACAGTCAATCAGCCCCAGCATTTT.

The V gene is TRBV6-5, the J gene TRBJ2-7, with 10 nucleotides matching TRBD2. Germline V gene sequence: CDR1 MNHEY, CDR2 SVGAGI. The CDR3 contains 14 residues. Trimming at V came to 6 bases and at J to 7 bases, leaving 9 bases not matched to a gene. As DNA, the CDR3 is TGTGCCAGCAGGCCTAGCGGGAGCGATTTGGAGCAGTACTTC. Its translation is CASRPSGSDLEQYF.

This sequence joins TRBV9 and TRBJ2-3, with D possibly matching TRBD2 (5 bases). Trimming took 3 bases from V and 0 from J, leaving 8 bases between them. CDR3 length equals 14 residues. Per the germline V gene, CDR1 is SGDLS and CDR2 is YYNGEE. CDR3 sequence: CASSASGSTDTQYF. For the CDR3, the DNA is TGTGCCAGCAGCGCATCGGGAAGCACAGATACGCAGTATTTT. Full variable domain (rest looked up from reference TRBV9 and TRBJ2-3): DSGVTQTPKHLITATGQRVTLRCSPRSGDLSVYWYQQSLDQGLQFLIQYYNGEERAKGNILERFSAQQFPDLHSELNLSSLELGDSALYFCASSASGSTDTQYFGPGTRLTVL.

The genes are TRBV14 and TRBJ2-1, with 9 bases matching TRBD1. CDR3 length: 16 amino acids. Germline CDR1 SGHDN, CDR2 FVKESK. J lost 7 bases, V lost 3 bases, and 10 bases had no gene match. CDR3 residues: CASSQLTGGAVNEQFF. CDR3 sequence (DNA): TGTGCCAGCAGCCAGCTCACAGGGGGCGCAGTTAATGAGCAGTTCTTC.

Here the CDR3 DNA reads TGTGCCAGCACACAGGGACCGAATTCACCCCTCCACTTT. This sequence encodes CASTQGPNSPLHF. The chain employs TRBV3-1 (or the pseudogene TRBV3-2) and TRBJ1-6; D possibly corresponds to TRBD1 (6 bases). Germline V gene data show CDR1 as LGHDT and CDR2 as YNNKEL (reference sequence). With 7 bases removed from V and 7 bases from J, the gap between germline ends came to 11 bases. The CDR3 consists of 13 residues.

J is TRBJ1-1 and V is TRBV6-5; perhaps TRBD1 as D (5 bases). Between the trimmed V and J ends, which lost 5 bases and 4 bases, there was a span of 17 bases. Looked up from germline, CDR1 is MNHEY and CDR2 is SVGAGI. The CDR3 sequence is 15 residues long. CDR3 nucleotide sequence: TGTGCCAGCAGTACGCCCAACCGGGGGACCACTGAAGCTTTCTTT. Amino acid sequence: CASSTPNRGTTEAFF.

This clone was observed a few times. The chain has TRBV4-3 and TRBJ1-2; D unresolved. Germline lookup yields CDR1 LGHNA and CDR2 YSLEER. Trimming took off 0 bases at V and 0 bases at J, with 20 bases between the two ends. The CDR3 has 19 amino acids. In DNA form, the CDR3 reads TGCGCCAGCAGCCAAGATCTTACGACCAGAACCCAGGCTAACTATGGCTACACCTTC. It encodes CASSQDLTTRTQANYGYTF.

CDR3 in amino acids: CASKTGEDGEAFF. In DNA, the CDR3 is TGTGCCAGTAAGACAGGGGAGGACGGTGAAGCTTTCTTT. The rearrangement links TRBV27 to TRBJ1-1; TRBD1 aligns across 8 bases. This CDR3 has 13 residues. Germline CDR1 reads MNHEY; CDR2 reads SMNVEV (reference sequence). V shed 9 bases and J 7 bases; nucleotides not matched to a gene: 10.

This chain joins TRBV28 and TRBJ1-5, with 9 bases identical to TRBD1. V shed 5 bases and J 7 bases; nucleotides not matched to a gene: 12. The germline V gene encodes CDR1 MDHEN and CDR2 SYDVKM. This CDR3 is 16 amino acids long. CDR3: CASSEYPGQGGQPQHF. As DNA, the CDR3 is TGTGCCAGCAGTGAATACCCGGGACAGGGCGGGCAGCCCCAGCATTTT.

The rearrangement uses TRBV28 and TRBJ1-5; 10 bases line up with TRBD1. This CDR3 contains 17 residues. Germline CDR1 reads MDHEN; CDR2 reads SYDVKM. With V trimmed by 5 bases and J by 6 bases, 13 bases remained unmatched. Here the CDR3 DNA reads TGTGCCAGCAGTCCCTTGACAGGGGGCTTGATGGGTCAGCCCCAGCATTTT. This sequence encodes CASSPLTGGLMGQPQHF.

The CDR3 loop is CASSQYRVGYEQYF. The CDR3 DNA reads TGTGCCAGCAGCCAGTACAGGGTTGGGTACGAGCAGTACTTC. V and J are TRBV3-1 (or the pseudogene TRBV3-2) and TRBJ2-7; the D gene is possibly TRBD1 (6 bases). V dropped 3 bases and J dropped 4 bases, with 13 bases sitting between them. CDR3 size: 14 residues. The germline CDR1 and CDR2 sequences are LGHDT and YNNKEL (reference sequence).

The gene calls are TRBV7-7 and TRBJ2-5, with TRBD2 matching over 9 bases. CDR3 length: 15 residues. Germline CDR1 is SSHAT and CDR2 is FNYEAQ (reference sequence). The CDR3 DNA reads as TGTGCTAGCGCTAGCGGGATGCAGGGGGGAGAGACCCAGTACTTC. The encoded protein is CASASGMQGGETQYF.

In its sample, this clone was seen once. The rearrangement joins TRBV12-2 to TRBJ1-5; the D segment call TRBD1 is taken from the table without a DNA check. TRBV12-2 is flagged as a pseudogene. The CDR3 covers 17 residues. The CDR3 region has the DNA TGTGCAAGTCGCTTAGCGCACAGGGTCAGAAGCAATCAGCCCCAGCATTTT. Its protein is CASRLAHRVRSNQPQHF.

The J gene is TRBJ2-3, the V gene TRBV19; 12 bases align to TRBD1. CDR3 size: 15 residues. Germline V gene lookup returns CDR1 LNHDA and CDR2 SQIVND (reference sequence). V lost 5 bases and J lost 7; bases outside the gene matches: 7. The CDR3 sequence: CASSSRDRGPNTQYF. CDR3 in DNA: TGTGCCAGTAGTTCCCGGGACAGGGGGCCGAATACGCAGTATTTT.

The V call is TRBV27, the J call TRBJ2-3; 15 bases line up with TRBD2. V was clipped by 3 bases and J by 1 base; unmatched bases: 8. The V gene's germline CDR1 is MNHEY and CDR2 SMNVEV (reference sequence). The CDR3 is 19 residues long. CDR3 loop: CASSFLGTSGRYRTDTQYF. The CDR3 DNA reads TGTGCCAGCAGTTTTTTAGGGACTAGCGGGAGGTACCGCACAGATACGCAGTATTTT.

The chain joins TRBV28 to TRBJ2-7, with TRBD1 as a possible D gene (6 bases). V dropped 6 bases and J dropped 1 base, with 13 bases sitting between them. Germline CDR1 reads MDHEN; CDR2 reads SYDVKM. This CDR3 has 14 amino acids. CDR3 DNA: TGTGCCAGCAGAGGAACAGGGCTATCCTACGAGCAGTACTTC. This codes for CASRGTGLSYEQYF.

This clone has just a few counts. The CDR3 region is CASSHQGSDTLPLHF. The CDR3 coding sequence is TGTGCCAGCAGTCACCAGGGGTCGGACACTCTACCCCTCCACTTT. The rearrangement joins TRBV7-2 to TRBJ1-6; possibly TRBD1 for D (6 bases). CDR1 is SGHTA, CDR2 FQGNSA, per germline. With 6 bases removed from V and 12 bases from J, the gap between germline ends came to 21 bases. CDR3 length equals 15 residues. The full variable domain, its missing parts supplied by reference TRBV7-2 and TRBJ1-6, is GAGVSQSPSNKVTEKGKDVELRCDPISGHTALYWYRQSLGQGLEFLIYFQGNSAPDKSGLPSDRFSAERTGGSVSTLTIQRTQQEDSAVYLCASSHQGSDTLPLHFGNGTRLTVT.

CDR3 sequence reads: CASSYLTGGEKLFF. The CDR3 DNA is TGTGCCAGCAGTTATTTGACAGGGGGAGAAAAACTGTTTTTT. V and J are TRBV6-5 and TRBJ1-4, with 9 bases matching TRBD1. V shed 3 bases, J shed 8 bases, and the junction held 4 bases outside the gene matches. The CDR3 is made up of 14 amino acids. The V gene's germline CDR1 is MNHEY and CDR2 SVGAGI.

The chain couples TRBV28 to TRBJ2-1, with 11 bases aligning to TRBD1. Germline CDR1 and CDR2: MDHEN and SYDVKM. The trim removed 6 bases at V and 7 bases at J, leaving 5 bases unmatched. This CDR3 spans 14 amino acids. CDR3 sequence reads: CASRRTGGENEQFF. The CDR3 DNA reads as TGTGCCAGCAGGCGGACAGGGGGCGAAAATGAGCAGTTCTTC.

This chain connects TRBV19 to TRBJ2-2; D is ambiguous. Trimming removed 4 bases at V and 12 bases at J, with 15 bases between. The CDR3 covers 13 residues. Germline-derived CDR1 and CDR2 are LNHDA and SQIVND (reference sequence). The CDR3 DNA is TGTGCCAGTAGTAGGCCGACACAATTAAAGCTGTTTTTT. This translates into CASSRPTQLKLFF.

The V call is TRBV19, the J call TRBJ1-1, with 7 bases aligning to TRBD1. The CDR3 is 14 residues long. The J segment lost 1 base and the V segment lost 6 bases, leaving 5 bases of the junction unmatched. The germline V gene encodes CDR1 LNHDA and CDR2 SQIVND (reference sequence). The DNA of the CDR3 is TGTGCCAGTAGCGTGAACAGGGGGAACACTGAAGCTTTCTTT. It yields the protein CASSVNRGNTEAFF.

The rearrangement links TRBV6-5 to TRBJ2-7; 9 bases are a match to TRBD1. CDR1 is MNHEY, CDR2 SVGAGI, per germline. Trimming cost V 6 bases and J 3 bases; bases outside gene matches: 9. The CDR3 runs to 15 residues. The CDR3 DNA reads as TGTGCCAGCAGCACTCGGGACAGGGTATACTACGAGCAGTACTTC. This sequence encodes CASSTRDRVYYEQYF.

The rearrangement joins TRBV15 to TRBJ2-1, with 7 positions matching TRBD1. This CDR3 has 15 amino acids. Unmatched junction bases numbered 12, after V lost 8 bases and J lost 5 bases. Per the germline V gene, CDR1 is LNHNV and CDR2 is YYDKDF (reference sequence). CDR3: CATRRQGPGHNEQFF. DNA for the CDR3: TGTGCCACCCGGAGACAGGGCCCAGGACACAATGAGCAGTTCTTC.

V is TRBV7-3 and J is TRBJ2-5; D is uncertain. Germline values: CDR1 SGHTA, CDR2 FQGTGA. The V end lost 0 bases, the J end lost 5 bases, and 7 bases lay between the germline ends. The CDR3 runs to 13 residues. CDR3 sequence: CASSLTPRETQYF. The CDR3 DNA reads TGTGCCAGCAGCTTAACCCCTCGGGAGACCCAGTACTTC.